A single sample gave rise to the 15 T cell receptor beta chains below, sequenced in a study of human T cells and chemical hapten exposure. TCRdb re-called the RACE reads through MiXCR, storing one row per CDR3 protein. The sample contains approximately 41,000 distinct CDR3 sequences, 4% of which appear only once. Time point noted: patch test 1, 2 weeks after DPC sensitization. Specified treatment: therapeutic diphenylcyclopropenone sensitization with weekly scalp DPC. RNA extraction used unfractionated whole blood as the source of total RNA. Material: whole blood, obtained in connection with sensitization to the hapten diphenylcyclopropenone (DPC). These receptor sequences come from a man aged 45-60 years with alopecia areata. Some clones in this sample may be carry-over from other donors' samples.

The sample holds many counts of this clonotype. This chain joins TRBV24-1 and TRBJ1-1; 7 nucleotides line up with TRBD1. This CDR3 spans 15 amino acids. Germline loops: CDR1 KGHDR, CDR2 SFDVKD. The V segment lost 5 bases and the J segment 1 base; nucleotides outside the gene matches: 6. The CDR3 coding sequence is TGTGCCACCAGTGCCCCGACAGGGCCGAACACTGAAGCTTTCTTT. Protein product: CATSAPTGPNTEAFF.

The sample holds many counts of this clonotype. The rearrangement links TRBV28 to TRBJ2-5, with D unresolved. Germline V gene data show CDR1 as MDHEN and CDR2 as SYDVKM. The V gene lost 4 bases and the J gene lost 1 base, with 13 bases spanning the gap. The CDR3 contains 15 residues. CDR3 sequence: CASSYPADLQETQYF. The DNA for the CDR3 is TGTGCCAGCAGTTATCCTGCGGATCTCCAAGAGACCCAGTACTTC. Drawing the rest from reference TRBV28 and TRBJ2-5, the complete variable domain is DVKVTQSSRYLVKRTGEKVFLECVQDMDHENMFWYRQDPGLGLRLIYFSYDVKMKEKGDIPEGYSVSREKKERFSLILESASTNQTSMYLCASSYPADLQETQYFGPGTRLLVL.

This clonotype was counted many times. This chain connects TRBV11-2 to TRBJ2-5, with D possibly matching TRBD1 (5 bases). V lost 4 bases, J lost 2 bases, and 11 bases lay in between. Germline values: CDR1 SGHAT, CDR2 FQNNGV. This CDR3 spans 14 amino acids. The DNA of the CDR3 is TGTGCCAGCAGCTCGGACACTAATCAAGAGACCCAGTACTTC. It specifies CASSSDTNQETQYF. Together with reference TRBV11-2 and TRBJ2-5, the CDR3 gives the full variable domain: EAGVAQSPRYKIIEKRQSVAFWCNPISGHATLYWYQQILGQGPKLLIQFQNNGVVDDSQLPKDRFSAERLKGVDSTLKIQPAKLEDSAVYLCASSSDTNQETQYFGPGTRLLVL.

This clonotype has ten or more counts. V and J are TRBV6-1 and TRBJ2-5; D is perhaps TRBD1 (6 bases). Trimming left V 1 base short and J 5 bases short, with 11 bases between. In germline, CDR1 is MNHNS, CDR2 SASEGT. The CDR3 consists of 14 residues. DNA for the CDR3: TGTGCCAGCAGTGAAGGGGCAGGGGTGGAGACCCAGTACTTC. It is translated as CASSEGAGVETQYF.

This clonotype was seen many times. The CDR3 sequence is CASSLGGNTGELFF. The CDR3 region has the DNA TGTGCCAGCAGCTTGGGGGGGAACACCGGGGAGCTGTTTTTT. J is TRBJ2-2 and V is TRBV7-2, with D tentatively TRBD2 (6 bases). V lost 3 bases and J 1 base, leaving 6 bases between the germline ends. The germline gives CDR1 SGHTA, CDR2 FQGNSA. This CDR3 is built from 14 residues.

This clonotype was observed at least ten times. The gene calls are TRBV5-5 and TRBJ1-3, with 11 bases identical to TRBD1. Trimming at V came to 2 bases and at J to 2 bases, leaving 6 bases not matched to a gene. CDR1 is SGHKS and CDR2 is YYEKEE in the germline V gene (reference sequence). The CDR3 consists of 17 residues. The CDR3, as DNA: TGTGCCAGCAGCTTCCCCGGGACAGGGGGAACTGGAAACACCATATATTTT. Translating it yields CASSFPGTGGTGNTIYF.

This clonotype showed up many times. The chain recombines TRBV3-1 with TRBJ2-2, with D perhaps matching TRBD2 (5 bases). V was trimmed by 4 bases and J by 4 bases, leaving 7 bases between them. There are 13 residues in the CDR3. Looked up from germline, CDR1 is LGHDT and CDR2 is YNNKEL (reference sequence). The chain's CDR3 is CASSLSGTGELFF. As DNA, the CDR3 is TGTGCCAGCAGCCTCAGCGGCACCGGGGAGCTGTTTTTT.

This clonotype came up many times. CDR3 region: CASRRTSGSGDTQYF. CDR3 bases: TGTGCCAGCAGGCGGACTAGCGGGAGTGGAGATACGCAGTATTTT. The V gene is TRBV6-1, the J gene TRBJ2-3; 13 bases agree with TRBD2. The J segment lost 5 bases and the V segment lost 6 bases, leaving 5 bases of the junction unmatched. Germline assignment: CDR1 MNHNS and CDR2 SASEGT. The CDR3 runs 15 residues.

This clonotype has a count of ten or more. The rearrangement uses TRBV20-1 and TRBJ2-1; no definite D call. Germline V gene sequence: CDR1 DFQATT, CDR2 SNEGSKA (reference sequence). The V end was cut by 5 bases, the J end by 6 bases, with 8 bases between. The CDR3 loop spans 11 amino acids. The CDR3 region is CSAPLTNEQFF. The CDR3 DNA follows: TGCAGTGCTCCACTTACCAATGAGCAGTTCTTC.

The sample holds one count of this clonotype. A much more abundant neighbour one base away suggests this may be a read error. The rearrangement joins TRBV24-1 to TRBJ2-1; 9 bases match TRBD1. The CDR3 is made up of 13 amino acids. Germline lookup yields CDR1 KGHDR and CDR2 SFDVKD. Here the CDR3 reads CATWGQGYNDQFF. The CDR3 DNA reads TGTGCCACCTGGGGACAGGGCTACAATGACCAGTTCTTC.

This clonotype was counted ten times or more. The CDR3 spells CSARGPAGGRTGELFF. The CDR3 DNA reads TGCAGTGCTAGGGGACCGGCAGGGGGGAGAACCGGGGAGCTGTTTTTT. V usage is TRBV20-1 and J usage is TRBJ2-2, with D maybe TRBD1 (7 bases). Trimming pared 3 bases from V and 5 bases from J, leaving 19 bases between. Germline CDR1 DFQATT, CDR2 SNEGSKA (reference sequence). The CDR3 totals 16 residues.

This clonotype was found many times. This chain connects TRBV29-1 to TRBJ1-5; no firm D call. Germline V lookup: CDR1 SQVTM, CDR2 ANQGSEA. V lost 6 bases and J lost 0, with 9 bases in between. The CDR3 extends over 13 amino acids. The CDR3 DNA sequence: TGCAGCGTGAAGGAAGTTAGCAATCAGCCCCAGCATTTT. Protein sequence: CSVKEVSNQPQHF.

This clonotype has ten or more counts. The genes are TRBV2 and TRBJ2-1; 8 bases line up with TRBD2. This CDR3 contains 15 residues. Germline CDR1 and CDR2: SNHLY and FYNNEI. The junction had 13 bases not matched to a gene; V was cut back by 11 bases and J by 4 bases. The CDR3 spells CAVPGTRSGYNEQFF. The CDR3 bases are TGTGCCGTACCAGGGACTAGAAGTGGATACAATGAGCAGTTCTTC.

This clonotype occurred many times. This chain connects TRBV29-1 to TRBJ1-1; D is unresolved. CDR1 is SQVTM, CDR2 ANQGSEA, per germline. V was trimmed by 3 bases and J by 5 bases, leaving 10 bases between them. The CDR3 extends over 12 amino acids. The DNA for the CDR3 is TGCAGCGTTGATCTGGCGATTACTGAAGCTTTCTTT. It codes for CSVDLAITEAFF.

This clonotype was counted many times. The CDR3 DNA follows: TGTGCCAGCAGCCATACGGCACTAGCGGGAGGCCCCTACAATGAGCAGTTCTTC. This encodes CASSHTALAGGPYNEQFF. The chain joins TRBV3-1 to TRBJ2-1, with 12 nucleotides matching TRBD2. Germline V CDR1 and CDR2: LGHDT, YNNKEL (reference sequence). The CDR3 contains 18 residues. V was pared by 3 bases and J by 2 bases, with 8 bases of the junction left unmatched.